This is a list of T cell receptor beta chains from one sample in a study of blood T cell repertoires in COVID-19. Assay used: immunoSEQ multiplex PCR; TCRdb lists only in-frame clones, some missing. The sample gives roughly 95,000 clones, approximately 81% of which show up once; roughly 4% is in the top ten. The sequencing sample was made of peripheral blood. The source of these receptors is a man in his 60s with acute or convalescent COVID-19. Both conserved end residues are part of each CDR3. The order of the fields is V gene, D gene, J gene, clone size, CDR3 DNA, CDR3 protein. D genes are given only for firm matches. Size is omitted from some rows. Given values are once, few, many or a class for expanded clones.

TRBV28	NA	TRBJ2-6	NA	TGTGCCAGTAAGGACCCTGGGGCCGGGGCCAACGTCCTGACTTTC	CASKDPGAGANVLTF
TRBV13	NA	TRBJ2-2	NA	TGTGCCAGCAGCTTAAATTACGGGGCGAACACCGGGGAGCTGTTTTTT	CASSLNYGANTGELFF
TRBV5-6	TRBD2	TRBJ2-3	NA	TGTGCCAGCAGCCTAAGGACTAGCGGGGTAGATACGCAGTATTTT	CASSLRTSGVDTQYF
TRBV11-2	NA	TRBJ1-2	few	TGTGCCAGCAGCTTCCCGCGAACGGGAGCTTATGGCTACACCTTC	CASSFPRTGAYGYTF
TRBV30	TRBD2	TRBJ2-1	NA	TGTGCCTGCAAGACTAGCGGGGAAAGAAAGGCCTACAATGAGCAGTTCTTC	CACKTSGERKAYNEQFF
TRBV7-9	TRBD1	TRBJ2-2	once	TGTGCCAGCAACGACAGGGGTCTCGGGGAGCTGTTTTTT	CASNDRGLGELFF
TRBV11-3	TRBD2	TRBJ2-3	NA	TGTGCCAGCAGCCGAGCCGGACTAGCGGAAACAGATACGCAGTATTTT	CASSRAGLAETDTQYF
TRBV11-2	TRBD1	TRBJ1-1	NA	TGTGCCAGCAGCTTGAGACGGACAGGGAACACTGAAGCTTTCTTT	CASSLRRTGNTEAFF
TRBV18	TRBD1	TRBJ1-1	NA	TGTGCCAGCTCACCATTCAGGGGGCATGACACTGAAGCTTTCTTT	CASSPFRGHDTEAFF
TRBV5-1	NA	TRBJ1-6	NA	TGCGCCAGCAGCTCCCAAGGAAGGAGCTCCTATAATTCACCCCTCCACTTT	CASSSQGRSSYNSPLHF
TRBV27	NA	TRBJ1-5	NA	TGTGCCAGCAGTTTCAGGTCGAACGGTCATCAGCCCCAGCATTTT	CASSFRSNGHQPQHF
TRBV6-5	NA	TRBJ1-2	NA	TGTGCCAGCATGGGGGGAGGGGGACGTGGCTACACCTTC	CASMGGGGRGYTF
TRBV4-1	TRBD2	TRBJ2-3	once	TGCGCCAGCAGCCAACCCTCCGGACTAGCGGGCACAGATACGCAGTATTTT	CASSQPSGLAGTDTQYF
TRBV7-2	NA	TRBJ2-3	many	TGTGCCAGCAGCTTAATGGCTAGCACAGATACGCAGTATTTT	CASSLMASTDTQYF
TRBV11-2	TRBD2	TRBJ2-5	NA	TGTGCCAGCAGCTTAGCTGATCCTAGCGGTCAAGAGACCCAGTACTTC	CASSLADPSGQETQYF
TRBV4-3	NA	TRBJ1-5	NA	TGCGCCAGCAGCCAAGATCCTGGGGCGCCCCAGCATTTT	CASSQDPGAPQHF
TRBV11-3	NA	TRBJ2-1	NA	TGTGCCAGCAGCTTAGGCCCTACCAATGAGCAGTTCTTC	CASSLGPTNEQFF
TRBV13	NA	TRBJ1-1	NA	TGTGCCAGCGGCCAACAGAACACTGAAGCTTTCTTT	CASGQQNTEAFF
TRBV19	NA	TRBJ1-3	NA	TGTGCCAGTACCCGGGACTCTCTCCGCTCTGGAAACACCATATATTTT	CASTRDSLRSGNTIYF
TRBV30	NA	TRBJ1-1	NA	TGTGCCTGGAGCGTTTTCAGGGCCTCGAACACTGAAGCTTTCTTT	CAWSVFRASNTEAFF
TRBV28	NA	TRBJ1-1	many	TGTGCCAGCACCGGACAAAACACTGAAGCTTTCTTT	CASTGQNTEAFF
TRBV6-5	TRBD1	TRBJ1-1	once	TGTGCCAGCAGGGACAGGGAGACAACTGAAGCTTTCTTT	CASRDRETTEAFF
TRBV29-1	TRBD2	TRBJ2-1	once	TGCAGCGTCCCCTTTAGCGGGATCTACAATGAGCAGTTCTTC	CSVPFSGIYNEQFF
TRBV18	TRBD2	TRBJ2-1	NA	TGTGCCAGCTCGAACGGTGCTAGCGGGAGTCGTTCCTACAATGAGCAGTTCTTC	CASSNGASGSRSYNEQFF
TRBV9	NA	TRBJ2-3	NA	TGTGCCAGCAGCGTAGCCGGCAGGGGGGAAGATACGCAGTATTTT	CASSVAGRGEDTQYF
TRBV7-7	TRBD2	TRBJ2-1	NA	TGTGCCAGCAGCCCCGGGACTAGCGGGGGAAATGAGCAGTTCTTC	CASSPGTSGGNEQFF
TRBV11-2	NA	TRBJ2-2	NA	TGTGCCAGCAGCTTGCAGGGGCCGCTCACCGGGGAGCTGTTTTTT	CASSLQGPLTGELFF
TRBV29-1	NA	TRBJ2-7	NA	TGCAGCGTCGACGGTGGGACATCCTACGAGCAGTACTTC	CSVDGGTSYEQYF
TRBV5-1	NA	TRBJ2-7	NA	TGCGCCAGCAGCTTGAGTTCTCAGGGTACCTACGAGCAGTACTTC	CASSLSSQGTYEQYF
TRBV6-5	TRBD1	TRBJ1-2	NA	TGTGCCAGCAGTTTGAGACAGGGGGCGCTTTATGGCTACACCTTC	CASSLRQGALYGYTF
TRBV19	NA	TRBJ1-1	once	TGTGCCAGTAGAACCGGACAGCTGGACACTGAAGCTTTCTTT	CASRTGQLDTEAFF
TRBV5-6	NA	TRBJ1-3	NA	TGTGCCAGCAGCTTACCCGTGGCCGGAAACACCATATATTTT	CASSLPVAGNTIYF
TRBV5-1	TRBD2	TRBJ2-7	NA	TGCGCCAGCAGCTCAACGGGACTAGCGGCCGAGCAGTACTTC	CASSSTGLAAEQYF
TRBV6-5	NA	TRBJ1-1	NA	TGTGCCAGCAAGTCGGACAGTCACACTGAAGCTTTCTTT	CASKSDSHTEAFF
TRBV29-1	TRBD2	TRBJ2-4	NA	TGCAGCGTTGAGGCTAGCGGGGGAAACATTCAGTACTTC	CSVEASGGNIQYF
TRBV6-5	NA	TRBJ2-3	NA	TGTGCCACCCACCCCGCCCGCGCAGATACGCAGTATTTT	CATHPARADTQYF
TRBV9	NA	TRBJ1-2	few	TGTGCCAGCAGCGTATTGGCACAGGGTGGGGGCTACACCTTC	CASSVLAQGGGYTF
TRBV28	NA	TRBJ2-1	NA	TGTGCCAGCATGGGGGCGAGCTCCTACAATGAGCAGTTCTTC	CASMGASSYNEQFF
TRBV15	TRBD2	TRBJ2-3	NA	TGTGCCACCAGTCTCCTGAAACTAGCGAGCACAGATACGCAGTATTTT	CATSLLKLASTDTQYF
TRBV7-3	TRBD2	TRBJ2-1	once	TGTGCCAGCAGCACCGCAAGCGGGGCGGGGGATGAGCAGTTCTTC	CASSTASGAGDEQFF
TRBV10-3	NA	TRBJ2-3	NA	TGTGCCATCAGTGATTTGGGAGGACTGGGAGATACGCAGTATTTT	CAISDLGGLGDTQYF
TRBV19	NA	TRBJ1-5	NA	TGTGCCACTAAGAGGGGGGGATATCAGCCCCAGCATTTT	CATKRGGYQPQHF
TRBV19	TRBD1	TRBJ1-3	once	TGTGCCAGTAGTAGACAGGGGGAGAGGACTGGAAACACCATATATTTT	CASSRQGERTGNTIYF
TRBV4-1	TRBD1	TRBJ2-7	NA	TGCGCCAGCAGCCACGGACAGGGAGATTACTACGAGCAGTACTTC	CASSHGQGDYYEQYF
TRBV7-8	TRBD1	TRBJ2-7	NA	TGTGCCAGCAGCGCCGGGACAGCGAGTCCCTACGAGCAGTACTTC	CASSAGTASPYEQYF
TRBV11-3	TRBD1	TRBJ2-2	once	TGTGCCAGCAGCTTGGGACAGACCGGGGAGCTGTTTTTT	CASSLGQTGELFF
TRBV29-1	NA	TRBJ2-5	NA	TGCAGCGTCGTCCAAGAGACCCAGTACTTC	CSVVQETQYF
TRBV29-1	TRBD1	TRBJ1-1	many	TGCAGCGTTGGGGACAGTGAAGCTTTCTTT	CSVGDSEAFF
TRBV10-1	TRBD1	TRBJ2-1	many	TGCGCCAGCAGCCGGGACAGGGGAGTGGGTGAGCAGTTCTTC	CASSRDRGVGEQFF
TRBV9	NA	TRBJ2-1	NA	TGTGCCAGCAGCGTACTCCCAGCGGGTAATGAGCAGTTCTTC	CASSVLPAGNEQFF
TRBV6-5	NA	TRBJ1-6	NA	TGTGCCAGCAAAAGTGATCTAACCTATAATTCACCCCTCCACTTT	CASKSDLTYNSPLHF
TRBV7-2	TRBD2	TRBJ2-5	NA	TGTGCCAGCAGCACTAGCGGGTACCGTAGAGACCAGTACTTC	CASSTSGYRRDQYF
TRBV19	NA	TRBJ1-5	NA	TGTGCCAGTAGTATAGTAGGAGGACAGCCCCAGCATTTT	CASSIVGGQPQHF
TRBV13	TRBD2	TRBJ2-3	NA	TGTGCCAGCAGCTGGAGACTAGCGGGAGGACAAGATACGCAGTATTTT	CASSWRLAGGQDTQYF
TRBV6-6	TRBD1	TRBJ1-2	NA	TGTGCCAGCAGTTTTGACAGGGTGCGTGTACGCTACACCTTC	CASSFDRVRVRYTF
TRBV30	NA	TRBJ1-5	many	TGTGCCTGGACCCCAGGGGCCCTGAATCAGCCCCAGCATTTT	CAWTPGALNQPQHF
TRBV7-9	NA	TRBJ2-5	NA	TGTGCCAGCACCTGGGGGCGCTTGGAGACCCAGTACTTC	CASTWGRLETQYF
TRBV3-1/TRBV3-2	TRBD1	TRBJ1-6	NA	TGTGCCAGCAGCCAAGTGACAGGGGCTAATTCACCCCTCCACTTT	CASSQVTGANSPLHF
TRBV18	TRBD1	TRBJ1-1	NA	TGTGCCAGCTCACCGGGACAGAACTTTGGGAACACTGAAGCTTTCTTT	CASSPGQNFGNTEAFF